Detailed here is one T cell receptor beta chain. Universal primer sites and UMIs were introduced during 5'RACE template-switching synthesis of TCR cDNA. Via MiXCR, TCRdb re-called the 5' RACE reads, giving one row per CDR3 protein. The sample consists of roughly 310,000 distinct CDR3 sequences, 8.7% of them appearing once. CDR3 length: 15 amino acids. J lost 5 bases, V lost 2 bases, and 8 bases had no gene match. Germline V gene lookup returns CDR1 DFQATT and CDR2 SNEGSKA (reference sequence). The sample belongs to a study of T cells after yellow fever vaccination. About the research overall: Where fractions had low cell numbers, libraries were prepared from them with the SMART-Seq v4 Ultra Low Input RNA kit.

J is TRBJ2-5 and V is TRBV20-1; TRBD2 matches at 10 bases. Specimen: PBMCs, collected on the day of the first yellow fever vaccination. The TCR originated in a young man who received the YFV17D yellow fever vaccine. The CDR3 is CSARPLAGASETQYF. Here the CDR3 DNA reads TGCAGTGCTAGACCCCTAGCGGGGGCGTCGGAGACCCAGTACTTC.